This T cell receptor beta chain was sequenced in a study of blood T cell repertoires in COVID-19 (dated by TCRdb to between 2020 and 2021). As for the study more broadly: Samples covering the acute and convalescent phases of COVID-19 were provided by collaborators in the United States, Italy and Spain. The prospective study material was composed of cDNA or gDNA derived from T cells, B-cell-depleted T cells, or PBMCs. The dataset comprised deeply sampled blood TCRbeta repertoires from subjects exposed to, actively infected with, or recovered from COVID-19. A freely available public database, intended as a resource for researchers studying the immune response to SARS-CoV-2, is where the repertoires were released. The samples were drawn from two sources: the first 160 participants of the ongoing ImmuneRACE study, and over 950 subjects contributed by 6 global collaborators. The sample metadata nearly always contained a de-identified subject ID, COVID-19 status, age in years and sex. HLA class I and class II types, where available, came from metadata supplied by the sample provider rather than from assay-based typing.

The CDR3 measures 14 amino acids from cysteine to phenylalanine. Only the CDR3 DNA is retained, 42 bases long and in frame from the first base. Via the germline V gene, CDR1 is MDHEN and CDR2 SYDVKM. On this clone: Its antigen is unknown. Base qualities are not provided; no much larger clone lies one nucleotide away.

Results the study describes overall, beyond this receptor: The quantity of clinical and demographic metadata differed by source and by participant and was supplied without curation.

One collaborating source in Seattle enrolled patients while the patients were actively infected and followed the patients over time throughout the course of disease. The collaborating institutions used their own protocols to collect whole blood in K2EDTA tubes. For TCRbeta analysis, collaborators shipped samples in one of three forms: frozen whole blood, isolated PBMCs, or DNA extracted from either of those sample types. TCRbeta CDR3 regions were amplified from genomic DNA using the immunoSEQ Assay, a bias-controlled multiplex PCR. Processing in the source paper ran as follows. The number of nucleated cells in each sample was estimated by amplification of reference gene primers within the assay. Sequence reads were collapsed and filtered to measure the absolute abundance of every unique TCRbeta CDR3 rearrangement. For each sample, productive Simpson clonality was calculated as the square root of Simpson's diversity index over productive rearrangements. TCRdb took over this immuneACCESS table, retaining in-frame rearrangements with V and J assigned. Such tables are incomplete; in checked studies, under half of the missing clones stem from an unresolved V gene, and the remainder is unexplained. From that table come the V and J calls and clone size; the DNA was used to work out D and trimming. The sample has 250,000 to 300,000 clones on record, around nine tenths of them singletons. Clones ranked in the top ten supply more than 4.5% of the sample.

The origin of this receptor is a woman between 55 and 75 years old with COVID-19, enrolled during active disease. The chain joins TRBV28 to TRBJ2-5; the D gene cannot be named for sure. Material for sequencing was peripheral blood. The CDR3 corresponds to CAGRPAGNRETQYF. The sequenced DNA: TGTGCAGGCCGACCCGCAGGCAACCGAGAGACCCAGTACTTC.